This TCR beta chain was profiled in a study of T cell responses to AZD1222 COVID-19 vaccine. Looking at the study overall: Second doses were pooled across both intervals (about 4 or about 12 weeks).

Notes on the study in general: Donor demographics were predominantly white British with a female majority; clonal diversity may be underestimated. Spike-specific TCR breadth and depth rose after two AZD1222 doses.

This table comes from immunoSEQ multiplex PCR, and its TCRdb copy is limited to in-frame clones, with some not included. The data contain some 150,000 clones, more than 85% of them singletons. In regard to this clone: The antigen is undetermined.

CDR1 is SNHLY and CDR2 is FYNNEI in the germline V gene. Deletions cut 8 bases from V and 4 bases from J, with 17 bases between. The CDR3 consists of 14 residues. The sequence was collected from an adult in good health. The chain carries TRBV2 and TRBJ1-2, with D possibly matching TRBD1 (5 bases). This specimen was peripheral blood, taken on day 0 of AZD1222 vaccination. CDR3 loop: CASPGGGLGYGYTF. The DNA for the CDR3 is TGTGCCAGCCCGGGTGGGGGACTCGGCTATGGCTACACCTTC. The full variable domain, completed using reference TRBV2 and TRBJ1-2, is EPEVTQTPSHQVTQMGQEVILRCVPISNHLYFYWYRQILGQKVEFLVSFYNNEISEKSEIFDDQFSVERPDGSNFTLKIRSTKLEDSAMYFCASPGGGLGYGYTFGSGTRLTVV.